This T cell receptor (beta chain) was captured in a study of T cells in Graves' hyperthyroidism and ophthalmopathy (dated by TCRdb to between 2019 and 2020). Describing the broader study: Peripheral blood was collected at initial diagnosis, before any treatment. TCR V-J signatures able to tell the groups apart were searched for in a discovery cohort of approximately 95 patients, of whom more than 40 had Graves' ophthalmopathy and roughly 57 had stable Graves' hyperthyroidism. Whether ophthalmopathy could be predicted prospectively was tested in an independent validation cohort made up of 18 to 20 hyperthyroidism patients plus 17 patients who later progressed to ophthalmopathy. For training and testing, the approximately 92 patients in the discovery cohort were randomly divided in a 7:3 ratio. In addition, the study compared T-cell repertoires in thyroid tissue and in blood from five to seven Graves' hyperthyroidism patients. Following sampling, methimazole starting at 30 mg daily was given to hyperthyroidism patients, and high-dose intravenous methylprednisolone was given to ophthalmopathy patients. According to the paper, TCR Vbeta CDR3 sequencing was carried out on 135 peripheral blood samples, which came from over 40 ophthalmopathy, fewer than 80 hyperthyroidism and approximately 17 progressor patients.

Stable Graves' hyperthyroidism was defined as no progression to ophthalmopathy during 18 months of follow-up. The hyperthyroidism patients were between 18 and 65 years old and newly diagnosed, with a disease duration of less than 2 months. Exclusion was applied to patients with uncontrolled infections, other autoimmune diseases, pregnancy or lactation. Clinical symptoms, serum thyroxine and TRAb, thyroid ultrasound, and orbital computed tomography formed the basis for the diagnoses. PBMCs were isolated from about 9.2 ml of fresh peripheral blood by Ficoll-Paque density gradient centrifugation. Trizol reagent was used to extract total RNA, and RNA quality was then checked on an Agilent 2100 Bioanalyzer. The investigation overall reported the following: In cross-validation, a model built on a 13 V-J signature told ophthalmopathy apart from stable hyperthyroidism with 85% to 90% sensitivity and about 81% specificity, and in testing the same model reached 80%/75%. Most expanded thyroid clonotypes (frequency above 0.001) were also detected in blood, a finding suggesting that blood repertoires may reflect thyroid immune responses. In validation, progression to ophthalmopathy was predicted by the model with almost 71% sensitivity and 72% to 80% specificity, a median of around 6.5 months before onset. No statistical method was used to set the sample size in advance, and investigators knew the group allocation.

Looking up the germline V gene (reference sequence) yields CDR1 SEHNR and CDR2 FQNEAQ. The CDR3 runs 12 amino acids, cysteine and phenylalanine included. The sequence is cut down to CDR3 DNA, 36 bases in frame from base 1. A distance of 10 bases separates the germline ends of V and J, which lose 5 bases and 9 bases respectively. The TCR beta CDR3 regions were amplified from RNA transcripts. For the first round of RT-PCR on the TCR CDR3, the HTBI primer set was used together with the Qiagen OneStep RT-PCR kit. Libraries were constructed in a second round of multiplex PCR, after which size selection and purification were carried out. Libraries were sequenced paired-end with 100 bp reads on an Illumina HiSeq2000. The paper's processing steps were these. SOAPnuke was used to process the raw data, removing reads that contained adapters or uncalled bases, had a mean Phred below 15, or lacked an exact match to the constant primer or identifier. High-quality paired reads were merged using COPE v1.2.5, and each unique nucleotide sequence was defined as a clonotype. MiTCR v1.1 was used to align clonotypes to the IMGT TRBV, TRBD and TRBJ reference segments. Only V-J combinations with frequency above 0.0001, covering 99% to 99.2% of repertoires, were analysed. A TCS score was defined as the ratio of F50 (clonal expansion) to E x V (chaos), with BLOSUM62-based TCRdist applied between CDR3 peptides within each V-J. Welch's t-statistics and random forest reduced 500 to 550 V-J features to about 12, which were used in a naive Bayes classifier (R e1071). Clones were called with MiXCR by TCRdb after fastp trimmed the public reads at Q25, and only in-frame beta chains were retained. Every distinct CDR3 protein forms one entry, paired with its most common genes and DNA. The authors' filters were not applied to this entry. This sample comprises approximately 560,000 distinct CDR3 sequences, 15% to 19% of them detected only once. The leading ten clones occupy under 8% of the sample.

A remark on this clonotype: Its binding antigen is unknown. Base qualities are not provided; no much larger clone lies one nucleotide away.

Sequencing was carried out using blood. The chain couples TRBV7-9 to TRBJ2-2; the D gene cannot be resolved reliably. This TCR derives from a woman in her 30s with Graves' hyperthyroidism. The CDR3: CASSGRTRELFF. The bases read TGTGCCAGCAGCGGGCGCACACGGGAGCTGTTTTTT.